These 17 T cell receptor beta chains share one sample of origin, sequenced in a study of blood T cell repertoires in COVID-19. Sequencing was performed with immunoSEQ multiplex PCR; in TCRdb, only in-frame clones are kept and a portion is missing. The sample holds around 140,000 clones, approximately 84% seen once. Sequenced material: peripheral blood. The receptors come from a human donor in a cohort sampled during active COVID-19.

The gene calls are TRBV4-3 and TRBJ2-1; the D is unclear. Trimming shortened V by 0 bases and J by 0 bases, and 9 bases separated the two germline ends. Germline assignment: CDR1 LGHNA and CDR2 YSLEER. The CDR3 totals 16 residues. CDR3 nucleotide sequence: TGCGCCAGCAGCCAAGATTTGAGGAGCTCCTACAATGAGCAGTTCTTC. Translation: CASSQDLRSSYNEQFF.

This chain uses TRBV23-1 with TRBJ1-5, with unresolved D. TRBV23-1 is reported as an ORF; its role is uncertain. V lost 4 bases and J lost 6, with 7 bases in between. The CDR3 has 12 amino acids. The CDR3 DNA reads as TGCGCCAGCAGTCGACTTTGTCAGCCCCAGCATTTT. Its protein is CASSRLCQPQHF.

The chain joins TRBV19 to TRBJ1-1; the match to TRBD1 covers 8 bases. Germline loops: CDR1 LNHDA, CDR2 SQIVND (reference sequence). The CDR3 consists of 15 residues. Trimming removed 5 bases from V and 5 bases from J; junction bases left unmatched: 10. CDR3 coding DNA: TGTGCCAGTAGTGGTTCAGGGGGCGTCCAAACTGAAGCTTTCTTT. Its protein is CASSGSGGVQTEAFF.

The chain recombines TRBV29-1 with TRBJ2-5; 7 nucleotides agree with TRBD2. J was trimmed by 7 bases and V by 5 bases; bases with no gene match: 7. This CDR3 region has 12 residues. Germline-derived CDR1 and CDR2 are SQVTM and ANQGSEA. As DNA, the CDR3 is TGCAGCGTTTTGGGGGGGACCGTGACCCAGTACTTC. This translates into CSVLGGTVTQYF. The full variable domain, rest sourced from reference TRBV29-1 and TRBJ2-5, is SAVISQKPSRDICQRGTSLTIQCQVDSQVTMMFWYRQQPGQSLTLIATANQGSEATYESGFVIDKFPISRPNLTFSTLTVSNMSPEDSSIYLCSVLGGTVTQYFGPGTRLLVL.

This clone was observed a handful of times. The CDR3 region has the DNA TGTGCCAGCAGCGTAGATCTAGCGGGGACGAGCACAGATACGCAGTATTTT. This codes for CASSVDLAGTSTDTQYF. The chain joins TRBV9 to TRBJ2-3, with 9 bases aligning to TRBD2. V shed 0 bases and J 0 bases; nucleotides not matched to a gene: 5. The CDR3 consists of 17 residues. Looked up from germline, CDR1 is SGDLS and CDR2 is YYNGEE.

This chain uses TRBV6-4 with TRBJ1-2; D is possibly TRBD1 (6 bases). CDR3 length: 14 residues. The V and J ends lost 3 bases and 3 bases respectively, with 11 bases between them. Germline CDR1 is MRHNA and CDR2 is SNTAGT. As DNA, the CDR3 is TGTGCCAGCAGTGAGAATGCAGGGGACTATGGCTACACCTTC. Translating it yields CASSENAGDYGYTF.

This chain joins TRBV7-2 and TRBJ2-1, with D maybe TRBD1 (5 bases). This CDR3 is built from 14 residues. The V gene lost 3 bases and the J gene lost 5 bases, with 11 bases spanning the gap. Germline CDR1 reads SGHTA; CDR2 reads FQGNSA. The CDR3 DNA is TGTGCCAGCAGCTTGCGGCGGACACACAATGAGCAGTTCTTC. Translation: CASSLRRTHNEQFF. Together with reference TRBV7-2 and TRBJ2-1, the CDR3 gives the full variable domain: GAGVSQSPSNKVTEKGKDVELRCDPISGHTALYWYRQSLGQGLEFLIYFQGNSAPDKSGLPSDRFSAERTGGSVSTLTIQRTQQEDSAVYLCASSLRRTHNEQFFGPGTRLTVL.

The rearrangement uses TRBV13 and TRBJ2-3, with D maybe TRBD1 (6 bases). This CDR3 spans 15 amino acids. CDR1 is PRHDT and CDR2 is FYEKMQ in the germline V gene (reference sequence). Trimming left V 5 bases short and J 5 bases short, with 17 bases between. CDR3 amino acids: CASSGRDTAQDTQYF. The CDR3 DNA follows: TGTGCCAGCAGCGGCCGGGACACCGCACAAGATACGCAGTATTTT.

This clone was counted once. The gene calls are TRBV7-3 and TRBJ2-3; D remains unclear. This CDR3 has 13 amino acids. V dropped 1 base and J dropped 4 bases, with 6 bases sitting between them. Germline CDR1 is SGHTA and CDR2 is FQGTGA. CDR3 DNA: TGTGCCAGCAGCTTAATAGAATCAGATACGCAGTATTTT. This gives the protein CASSLIESDTQYF.

This clone was detected a few times. The CDR3 sequence: CASSYRDGELFF. The CDR3 bases are TGTGCCAGCAGTTACAGGGACGGGGAGCTGTTTTTT. This rearrangement joins TRBV12-3 or TRBV12-4 to TRBJ2-2; D possibly corresponds to TRBD1 (6 bases). Trimming took 4 bases from V and 7 from J, leaving 7 bases between them. The CDR3 contains 12 residues.

In this sample, this clone turned up once. The chain employs TRBV18 and TRBJ2-1; the match to TRBD1 covers 8 bases. The CDR3 has 15 residues. Germline-derived CDR1 and CDR2 are KGHSH and LQKENI. V was pared by 2 bases and J by 9 bases, with 9 bases of the junction left unmatched. CDR3 bases: TGTGCCAGCTCACCAGAAGCAGGGGGCGGGTTTGAGCAGTTCTTC. Its translation is CASSPEAGGGFEQFF. Full variable domain (missing parts from reference TRBV18 and TRBJ2-1): NAGVMQNPRHLVRRRGQEARLRCSPMKGHSHVYWYRQLPEEGLKFMVYLQKENIIDESGMPKERFSAEFPKEGPSILRIQQVVRGDSAAYFCASSPEAGGGFEQFFGPGTRLTVL.

This sequence joins TRBV18 and TRBJ1-2; 8 bases are a match to TRBD1. V was clipped by 3 bases and J by 4 bases; unmatched bases: 7. Per germline, CDR1 KGHSH and CDR2 LQKENI. There are 15 residues in the CDR3. For the CDR3, the DNA is TGTGCCAGCTCACCCAGGACAGGGCAGGGCTATGGCTACACCTTC. Protein: CASSPRTGQGYGYTF.

The rearrangement joins TRBV3-1 (or the pseudogene TRBV3-2) to TRBJ2-2, with 7 bases lining up with TRBD2. CDR3 length: 17 residues. Germline CDR1 LGHDT, CDR2 YNNKEL (reference sequence). Trimming cost V 1 base and J 1 base; bases outside gene matches: 6. The CDR3 region has the DNA TGTGCCAGCAGCCAAGCTCGCGGGGGAATGAACACCGGGGAGCTGTTTTTT. Its protein product is CASSQARGGMNTGELFF.

The chain employs TRBV9 and TRBJ2-1; TRBD2 agrees at 9 bases. Germline CDR1 reads SGDLS; CDR2 reads YYNGEE. Unmatched junction bases numbered 6, after V lost 2 bases and J lost 6 bases. The CDR3 is 15 amino acids. The CDR3 DNA is TGTGCCAGCAGCGTTAGCGGGGGAGCGCTCAATGAGCAGTTCTTC. Its protein is CASSVSGGALNEQFF.

The chain couples TRBV5-6 to TRBJ1-3; D unclear. Germline V CDR1 and CDR2: SGHDT, YYEEEE. CDR3 length: 15 amino acids. V was trimmed by 4 bases and J by 2 bases, leaving 13 bases between them. In DNA, the CDR3 is TGTGCCAGCAGCCGACGGGGAGGGACTGGAAACACCATATATTTT. Protein: CASSRRGGTGNTIYF.

The chain has TRBV27 and TRBJ2-1; 12 bases are a match to TRBD2. V shed 3 bases and J 9 bases; nucleotides not matched to a gene: 6. Germline CDR1 reads MNHEY; CDR2 reads SMNVEV (reference sequence). CDR3 length: 15 residues. The CDR3 region is CASSLLAGGPGEQFF. The CDR3 DNA sequence: TGTGCCAGCAGTTTGCTAGCGGGAGGGCCTGGTGAGCAGTTCTTC.

V and J are TRBV15 and TRBJ2-2; the D is unclear. CDR1 and CDR2 from the germline V gene are LNHNV and YYDKDF (reference sequence). The CDR3 runs to 16 residues. Trimming stripped 1 base from V and 1 base from J, with 10 bases between. The CDR3 loop is CATSRARPGNTGELFF. The CDR3 nucleotides are TGTGCCACCAGCAGAGCCCGCCCAGGGAACACCGGGGAGCTGTTTTTT.